The rows below give T cell receptor beta chains drawn from one sample of a study of OX40 agonist ivuxolimab in advanced cancers. Profiling relied on immunoSEQ multiplex PCR, and the TCRdb table lists in-frame clones only, not all of them. The sample has approximately 58,000 clones; 88% are singletons. Sequencing used CD4+ or CD8+ T cells sorted from blood, obtained in a trial of the OX40 agonist ivuxolimab. The receptors originated from an adult with an advanced solid tumor such as melanoma, head and neck, liver or kidney cancer. Each CDR3 is given with its conserved first and last residue. The D gene is left open where the match is weak. Clone size is not always given. Where it is, it says once, few, many or a class for expanded clones.

j_gene: TRBJ1-4
v_gene: TRBV25-1
d_gene: TRBD1
abundance: NA
len: 16
CDR3aa: CASSVPTGALWEKLFF
CDR3nt: TGTGCCAGCAGTGTCCCGACAGGGGCCTTGTGGGAAAAACTGTTTTTT

j_gene: TRBJ2-4
v_gene: TRBV4-1
d_gene: TRBD1
abundance: NA
len: 13
CDR3aa: CASSLVRGNIQYF
CDR3nt: TGCGCCAGCAGTCTAGTCAGGGGGAACATTCAGTACTTC

j_gene: TRBJ1-4
v_gene: TRBV10-3
d_gene: TRBD1
abundance: NA
len: 13
CDR3aa: CAIRTGGDEKLFF
CDR3nt: TGTGCCATCAGGACAGGGGGCGATGAAAAACTGTTTTTT

j_gene: TRBJ2-7
v_gene: TRBV27
d_gene: TRBD2
abundance: NA
len: 15
CDR3aa: CASSLSPSGSYEQYF
CDR3nt: TGTGCCAGCAGTTTATCTCCTAGCGGGAGTTACGAGCAGTACTTC

j_gene: TRBJ2-7
v_gene: TRBV7-9
d_gene: NA
abundance: NA
len: 12
CDR3aa: CASSLVTREQYF
CDR3nt: TGTGCCAGCAGCTTAGTCACACGCGAGCAGTACTTC

j_gene: TRBJ2-2
v_gene: TRBV2
d_gene: TRBD1
abundance: once
len: 15
CDR3aa: CASSDHRQGSGELFF
CDR3nt: TGTGCCAGCAGTGACCACCGACAGGGTTCCGGGGAGCTGTTTTTT

j_gene: TRBJ2-7
v_gene: TRBV7-9
d_gene: NA
abundance: NA
len: 17
CDR3aa: CASSNRLALLGAYEQYF
CDR3nt: TGTGCCAGCAGTAATAGGCTAGCGCTGTTGGGGGCCTACGAGCAGTACTTC

j_gene: TRBJ2-7
v_gene: TRBV9
d_gene: NA
abundance: NA
len: 14
CDR3aa: CATPRSSARYEQYF
CDR3nt: TGTGCCACCCCTAGGTCGTCAGCTCGCTACGAGCAGTACTTC

j_gene: TRBJ2-5
v_gene: TRBV5-8
d_gene: TRBD2
abundance: NA
len: 12
CDR3aa: CATSGNQETQYF
CDR3nt: TGTGCGACCAGCGGGAATCAAGAGACCCAGTACTTC

j_gene: TRBJ2-1
v_gene: TRBV7-2
d_gene: NA
abundance: NA
len: 14
CDR3aa: CASSPIRGRNEQFF
CDR3nt: TGTGCCAGCAGCCCCATCCGAGGTCGGAATGAGCAGTTCTTC

j_gene: TRBJ2-5
v_gene: TRBV19
d_gene: TRBD2
abundance: NA
len: 18
CDR3aa: CASSTGRLAGGPGETQYF
CDR3nt: TGTGCCAGTAGCACGGGGAGACTAGCGGGAGGGCCGGGGGAGACCCAGTACTTC

j_gene: TRBJ1-1
v_gene: TRBV6-4
d_gene: NA
abundance: NA
len: 13
CDR3aa: CASSGDRDTEAFF
CDR3nt: TGTGCCAGCAGCGGGGATAGGGACACTGAAGCTTTCTTT

j_gene: TRBJ2-5
v_gene: TRBV19
d_gene: NA
abundance: NA
len: 14
CDR3aa: CASSMTAIQETQYF
CDR3nt: TGTGCCAGTAGTATGACAGCTATCCAAGAGACCCAGTACTTC

j_gene: TRBJ2-1
v_gene: TRBV12-5
d_gene: TRBD1
abundance: NA
len: 15
CDR3aa: CASAWGQGAFDEQFF
CDR3nt: TGTGCTAGTGCCTGGGGGCAGGGGGCGTTCGATGAGCAGTTCTTC

j_gene: TRBJ2-7
v_gene: TRBV18
d_gene: NA
abundance: NA
len: 12
CDR3aa: CASSARQYEQYF
CDR3nt: TGTGCCAGCTCAGCTAGACAGTACGAGCAGTACTTC

j_gene: TRBJ2-3
v_gene: TRBV11-2
d_gene: NA
abundance: once
len: 14
CDR3aa: CASSLARGTDTQYF
CDR3nt: TGTGCCAGCAGCCTTGCGAGGGGAACAGATACGCAGTATTTT

j_gene: TRBJ2-5
v_gene: TRBV27
d_gene: TRBD1
abundance: NA
len: 15
CDR3aa: CASSQNRGIQETQYF
CDR3nt: TGTGCCAGCAGTCAAAACAGGGGCATCCAAGAGACCCAGTACTTC

j_gene: TRBJ2-7
v_gene: TRBV19
d_gene: NA
abundance: NA
len: 13
CDR3aa: CASSTPLGYEQYF
CDR3nt: TGTGCCAGTAGTACCCCCTTGGGGTACGAGCAGTACTTC

j_gene: TRBJ2-3
v_gene: TRBV27
d_gene: NA
abundance: NA
len: 15
CDR3aa: CASSFMGDGIDTQYF
CDR3nt: TGTGCCAGCAGTTTCATGGGGGATGGGATAGATACGCAGTATTTT

j_gene: TRBJ2-7
v_gene: TRBV29-1
d_gene: NA
abundance: few
len: 15
CDR3aa: CSVEGARDSTYEQYF
CDR3nt: TGCAGCGTTGAAGGGGCGCGGGACTCCACCTACGAGCAGTACTTC

j_gene: TRBJ2-5
v_gene: TRBV4-2
d_gene: TRBD2
abundance: NA
len: 18
CDR3aa: CASSQVGLAAKPQETQYF
CDR3nt: TGTGCCAGCAGCCAAGTGGGACTAGCGGCGAAACCCCAAGAGACCCAGTACTTC

j_gene: TRBJ2-3
v_gene: TRBV7-2
d_gene: NA
abundance: few
len: 14
CDR3aa: CASSLGLASDTQYF
CDR3nt: TGTGCCAGCAGCTTAGGGCTTGCGTCAGATACGCAGTATTTT

j_gene: TRBJ2-3
v_gene: TRBV19
d_gene: TRBD2
abundance: NA
len: 14
CDR3aa: CASRVAGNTDTQYF
CDR3nt: TGTGCCAGTAGAGTAGCGGGAAACACAGATACGCAGTATTTT

j_gene: TRBJ2-3
v_gene: TRBV5-1
d_gene: NA
abundance: few
len: 16
CDR3aa: CASSSYSGRSTDTQYF
CDR3nt: TGCGCCAGCAGCTCCTATAGCGGAAGAAGCACAGATACGCAGTATTTT

j_gene: TRBJ2-2
v_gene: TRBV5-1
d_gene: TRBD2
abundance: NA
len: 17
CDR3aa: CASSSGQSSGRFGELFF
CDR3nt: TGCGCCAGCAGCTCTGGACAGTCTAGCGGGAGGTTCGGGGAGCTGTTTTTT

j_gene: TRBJ2-3
v_gene: TRBV7-2
d_gene: NA
abundance: NA
len: 16
CDR3aa: CASSRGAGPSTDTQYF
CDR3nt: TGTGCCAGCAGCCGGGGGGCAGGTCCTAGCACAGATACGCAGTATTTT

j_gene: TRBJ1-1
v_gene: TRBV18
d_gene: NA
abundance: NA
len: 16
CDR3aa: CASSPPLLGVNTEAFF
CDR3nt: TGTGCCAGCTCACCACCGTTATTAGGGGTGAACACTGAAGCTTTCTTT

j_gene: TRBJ2-2
v_gene: TRBV7-7
d_gene: TRBD1
abundance: NA
len: 15
CDR3aa: CASSFGQGITGELFF
CDR3nt: TGTGCTAGCAGCTTCGGACAGGGGATCACCGGGGAGCTGTTTTTT

j_gene: TRBJ2-1
v_gene: TRBV5-1
d_gene: TRBD2
abundance: NA
len: 15
CDR3aa: CASSMGLAGEGEQFF
CDR3nt: TGCGCCAGCAGCATGGGACTAGCGGGAGAGGGGGAGCAGTTCTTC

j_gene: TRBJ2-2
v_gene: TRBV11-3
d_gene: TRBD2
abundance: NA
len: 15
CDR3aa: CASSLLAGASGELFF
CDR3nt: TGTGCCAGCAGCCTACTAGCGGGAGCCAGCGGGGAGCTGTTTTTT

j_gene: TRBJ2-7
v_gene: TRBV19
d_gene: TRBD2
abundance: NA
len: 14
CDR3aa: CASRERGYDLAQYF
CDR3nt: TGTGCCAGTAGGGAGCGGGGTTACGATCTGGCGCAGTACTTC

j_gene: TRBJ2-2
v_gene: TRBV7-3
d_gene: TRBD2
abundance: NA
len: 15
CDR3aa: CASSYVAGAAGELFF
CDR3nt: TGTGCCAGCAGCTACGTAGCGGGAGCGGCCGGGGAGCTGTTTTTT

j_gene: TRBJ1-1
v_gene: TRBV9
d_gene: TRBD1
abundance: NA
len: 14
CDR3aa: CASSRDRVSAEAFF
CDR3nt: TGTGCCAGCAGCCGCGACAGGGTAAGCGCTGAAGCTTTCTTT

j_gene: TRBJ1-1
v_gene: TRBV4-2
d_gene: NA
abundance: NA
len: 15
CDR3aa: CASSQGGGAQTEAFF
CDR3nt: TGTGCCAGCAGCCAAGGTGGGGGGGCGCAAACTGAAGCTTTCTTT

j_gene: TRBJ1-5
v_gene: TRBV6-1
d_gene: TRBD1
abundance: NA
len: 14
CDR3aa: CASSGQGVGQPQHF
CDR3nt: TGTGCCAGCAGTGGACAGGGGGTAGGTCAGCCCCAGCATTTT

j_gene: TRBJ1-5
v_gene: TRBV6-1
d_gene: NA
abundance: NA
len: 14
CDR3aa: CASAGSYSNQPQHF
CDR3nt: TGTGCCAGCGCGGGGTCATATAGCAATCAGCCCCAGCATTTT

j_gene: TRBJ2-2
v_gene: TRBV19
d_gene: TRBD2
abundance: NA
len: 14
CDR3aa: CASSAQGGTGELFF
CDR3nt: TGTGCCAGTAGTGCGCAGGGAGGGACCGGGGAGCTGTTTTTT

j_gene: TRBJ1-6
v_gene: TRBV5-6
d_gene: NA
abundance: NA
len: 14
CDR3aa: CASSLGADNSPLHF
CDR3nt: TGTGCCAGCAGCTTAGGGGCGGATAATTCACCCCTCCACTTT

j_gene: TRBJ2-7
v_gene: TRBV2
d_gene: NA
abundance: NA
len: 13
CDR3aa: CASIPDGPGEQYF
CDR3nt: TGTGCCAGCATCCCGGATGGGCCTGGCGAGCAGTACTTC

j_gene: TRBJ2-1
v_gene: TRBV30
d_gene: TRBD2
abundance: NA
len: 15
CDR3aa: CAWSARGGRENEQFF
CDR3nt: TGTGCCTGGAGTGCGCGGGGCGGGAGGGAGAATGAGCAGTTCTTC

j_gene: TRBJ1-1
v_gene: TRBV19
d_gene: TRBD1
abundance: NA
len: 14
CDR3aa: CASSNQGARAEAFF
CDR3nt: TGTGCCAGTAGTAATCAGGGGGCAAGAGCTGAAGCTTTCTTT

j_gene: TRBJ2-2
v_gene: TRBV9
d_gene: TRBD2
abundance: NA
len: 17
CDR3aa: CASSARTSGGGAGELFF
CDR3nt: TGTGCCAGCAGCGCCAGGACTAGCGGGGGTGGGGCCGGGGAGCTGTTTTTT

j_gene: TRBJ1-5
v_gene: TRBV28
d_gene: NA
abundance: NA
len: 11
CDR3aa: CASSSDQPQHF
CDR3nt: TGTGCCAGCAGCTCAGATCAGCCCCAGCATTTT

j_gene: TRBJ2-1
v_gene: TRBV7-6
d_gene: NA
abundance: NA
len: 13
CDR3aa: CASSPNRENEQFF
CDR3nt: TGTGCCAGCAGCCCAAACAGGGAGAATGAGCAGTTCTTC

j_gene: TRBJ2-1
v_gene: TRBV4-3
d_gene: TRBD2
abundance: NA
len: 19
CDR3aa: CASSQDYRTGTSGFWEQFF
CDR3nt: TGCGCCAGCAGCCAAGACTATCGAACCGGGACTAGCGGTTTTTGGGAGCAGTTCTTC

j_gene: TRBJ2-7
v_gene: TRBV7-4
d_gene: NA
abundance: NA
len: 13
CDR3aa: CASSFQTGYEQYF
CDR3nt: TGTGCCAGCAGCTTCCAGACAGGCTACGAGCAGTACTTC

j_gene: TRBJ2-6
v_gene: TRBV7-2
d_gene: NA
abundance: NA
len: 13
CDR3aa: CASSVSGANVLTF
CDR3nt: TGTGCCAGCAGCGTGAGTGGGGCCAACGTCCTGACTTTC

j_gene: TRBJ1-4
v_gene: TRBV27
d_gene: TRBD1
abundance: NA
len: 17
CDR3aa: CASSTQGARIEEEKLFF
CDR3nt: TGTGCCAGCAGTACACAGGGGGCGAGGATCGAGGAAGAAAAACTGTTTTTT

j_gene: TRBJ1-4
v_gene: TRBV6-1
d_gene: NA
abundance: NA
len: 16
CDR3aa: CASSEASGRGNEKLFF
CDR3nt: TGTGCCAGCAGTGAAGCGTCGGGGCGGGGTAATGAAAAACTGTTTTTT

j_gene: TRBJ2-2
v_gene: TRBV7-6
d_gene: NA
abundance: NA
len: 11
CDR3aa: CASSLSGELFF
CDR3nt: TGTGCCAGCAGCTTATCCGGGGAGCTGTTTTTT

j_gene: TRBJ2-4
v_gene: TRBV18
d_gene: NA
abundance: NA
len: 14
CDR3aa: CASSPPSGKNIQYF
CDR3nt: TGTGCCAGCTCACCACCCAGCGGGAAAAACATTCAGTACTTC

j_gene: TRBJ1-2
v_gene: TRBV29-1
d_gene: NA
abundance: NA
len: 11
CDR3aa: CSVAGPHGYTF
CDR3nt: TGCAGCGTTGCAGGGCCCCATGGCTACACCTTC

j_gene: TRBJ2-1
v_gene: TRBV7-2
d_gene: TRBD2
abundance: NA
len: 15
CDR3aa: CASTQGSGGYNEQFF
CDR3nt: TGTGCCAGCACCCAGGGTAGCGGGGGGTACAATGAGCAGTTCTTC

j_gene: TRBJ2-5
v_gene: TRBV19
d_gene: NA
abundance: NA
len: 14
CDR3aa: CASSMGRVWETQYF
CDR3nt: TGTGCCAGTAGTATGGGCAGGGTCTGGGAGACCCAGTACTTC

j_gene: TRBJ1-6
v_gene: TRBV28
d_gene: NA
abundance: once
len: 13
CDR3aa: CASSLQGPSPLHF
CDR3nt: TGTGCCAGCAGTTTGCAGGGACCTTCACCCCTCCACTTT

j_gene: TRBJ2-5
v_gene: TRBV7-2
d_gene: TRBD1
abundance: NA
len: 14
CDR3aa: CASSFGTGFETQYF
CDR3nt: TGTGCCAGCAGCTTTGGGACAGGGTTTGAGACCCAGTACTTC

j_gene: TRBJ2-3
v_gene: TRBV6-6
d_gene: TRBD1
abundance: NA
len: 16
CDR3aa: CASSYAPGQGADTQYF
CDR3nt: TGTGCCAGCAGTTACGCACCGGGACAGGGGGCAGATACGCAGTATTTT